These T cell receptor beta chains were read from a single sample in a study of PD-1 and CTLA-4 blockade in melanoma. Data came from immunoSEQ multiplex PCR; TCRdb stores just in-frame clones and leaves some out. Of 10,000 to 13,000 clones listed, about four fifths are singletons. The material was CD8+ T cells from peripheral blood, obtained from a patient given anti-PD-1 treatment. These receptors came from a human donor with melanoma. CDR3s include the opening cysteine and the closing phenylalanine or tryptophan.

V gene: TRBV2; J gene: TRBJ2-3; CDR3 protein: CASSVGDRKFFSTDTQYF
V gene: TRBV19; J gene: TRBJ1-1; CDR3 protein: CASIREDTEAFF
V gene: TRBV5-6; J gene: TRBJ2-3; CDR3 protein: CASTHSGRTDTQYF
V gene: TRBV10-3; J gene: TRBJ1-1; CDR3 protein: CATGGGTEAFF
V gene: TRBV30; J gene: TRBJ1-5; CDR3 protein: CAWSGGFNQPQHF
V gene: TRBV6-5; J gene: TRBJ2-7; CDR3 protein: CASSYFDRDTEYF
V gene: TRBV4-3; J gene: TRBJ2-7; CDR3 protein: CASSPGTGAYEQYF
V gene: TRBV20-1; J gene: TRBJ1-2; CDR3 protein: CSAKGDDGYTF
V gene: TRBV5-6; J gene: TRBJ2-5; CDR3 protein: CASSLGTGTSKETQYF
V gene: TRBV5-1; J gene: TRBJ2-2; CDR3 protein: CASIDGNTGELFF
V gene: TRBV29-1; J gene: TRBJ1-1; CDR3 protein: CSVSGNTEAFF
V gene: TRBV7-8; J gene: TRBJ1-3; CDR3 protein: CASSLRTDSGNTIYF
V gene: TRBV4-1; J gene: TRBJ1-1; CDR3 protein: CASSRETGPNTEAFF
V gene: TRBV5-8; J gene: TRBJ2-7; CDR3 protein: CASSAIPAGTGPHEQYF
V gene: TRBV2; J gene: TRBJ2-7; CDR3 protein: CASSAGLAGGSYEQYF
V gene: TRBV6-5; J gene: TRBJ1-1; CDR3 protein: CASSFGRANTEAFF
V gene: TRBV11-3; J gene: TRBJ2-3; CDR3 protein: CASSLGGLAGPRDTQYF
V gene: TRBV4-3; J gene: TRBJ2-7; CDR3 protein: CASSQDRQGPYEQYF
V gene: TRBV5-6; J gene: TRBJ1-2; CDR3 protein: CASRSAQANYGYTF
V gene: TRBV28; J gene: TRBJ2-7; CDR3 protein: CASSFLAGYNEQYF
V gene: TRBV3-1/TRBV3-2; J gene: TRBJ2-7; CDR3 protein: CASSLSGSPFFEQYF
V gene: TRBV7-8; J gene: TRBJ2-7; CDR3 protein: CASSLNRQEGAYEQYF
V gene: TRBV5-4; J gene: TRBJ1-2; CDR3 protein: CASSLTGDYGYTF
V gene: TRBV4-2; J gene: TRBJ2-3; CDR3 protein: CASCTSGSTDTQYF
V gene: TRBV7-9; J gene: TRBJ2-1; CDR3 protein: CASSRDPISYNEQFF
V gene: TRBV13; J gene: TRBJ1-3; CDR3 protein: CASSLPPEMIGNTIYF
V gene: TRBV15; J gene: TRBJ1-1; CDR3 protein: CATSRLVDGTEAFF
V gene: TRBV15; J gene: TRBJ1-6; CDR3 protein: CATSRDRDAAPLHF
V gene: TRBV9; J gene: TRBJ2-3; CDR3 protein: CASSEVSTDTQYF
V gene: TRBV27; J gene: TRBJ2-7; CDR3 protein: CASSSHRGRYEQYF
V gene: TRBV27; J gene: TRBJ2-7; CDR3 protein: CASSLSGTGGLEQYF
V gene: TRBV5-6; J gene: TRBJ1-1; CDR3 protein: CASSFRLQSAEAFF